This T cell receptor beta chain was captured by sequencing in a study of a mutant IDH1 vaccine in newly diagnosed glioma. Looking at the study overall: Patients arrived already treated with radiotherapy, temozolomide, or both, most having had both.

Regarding time point: week 11, during vaccination. Vaccinated patients received 300 ug of mutant IDH1 20-mer peptide per dose, with topical imiquimod. Produced via immunoSEQ multiplex PCR; TCRdb's table is partial and in-frame only. The table includes approximately 110,000 clones, roughly 88% detected once. Regarding this clone: Its antigen is as yet unknown.

The input for sequencing was PBMCs, taken from a glioma patient whose treatment included an IDH1 peptide vaccine. The sequence was obtained from a woman in her forties or fifties with glioma.

Here the CDR3 reads CASGLAGGNEQFF. The DNA for the CDR3 is TGTGCCAGCGGACTAGCGGGAGGGAATGAGCAGTTCTTC. This rearrangement joins TRBV7-3 to TRBJ2-1, with 15 bases matching TRBD2. The V gene's germline CDR1 is SGHTA and CDR2 FQGTGA. The CDR3 length is 13 residues. The trim removed 8 bases at V and 7 bases at J, leaving 0 bases unmatched.